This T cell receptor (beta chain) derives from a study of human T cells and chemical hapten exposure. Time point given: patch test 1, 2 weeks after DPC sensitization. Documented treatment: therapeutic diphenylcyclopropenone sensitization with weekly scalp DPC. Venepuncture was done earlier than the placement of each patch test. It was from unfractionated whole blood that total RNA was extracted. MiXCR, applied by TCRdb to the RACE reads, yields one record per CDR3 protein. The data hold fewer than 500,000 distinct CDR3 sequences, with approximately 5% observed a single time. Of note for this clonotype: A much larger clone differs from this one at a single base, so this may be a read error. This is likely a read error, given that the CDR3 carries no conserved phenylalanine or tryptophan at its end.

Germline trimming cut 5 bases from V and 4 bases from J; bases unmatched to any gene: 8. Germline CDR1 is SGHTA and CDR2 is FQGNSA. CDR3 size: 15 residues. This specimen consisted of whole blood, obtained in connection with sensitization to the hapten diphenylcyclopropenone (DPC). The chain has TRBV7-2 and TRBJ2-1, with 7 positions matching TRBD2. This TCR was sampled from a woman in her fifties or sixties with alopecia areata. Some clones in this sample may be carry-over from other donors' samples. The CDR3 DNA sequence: TGTGCCAGCAGCGCATTGGCGGGGGAGTACAATGAGCAGTTCTAC. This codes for CASSALAGEYNEQFY.